This T cell receptor (beta chain) is drawn from a study of T cells after yellow fever vaccination (dated by TCRdb to 2018 to 2020). A note on the overall study: The SMART-Seq v4 Ultra Low Input RNA kit was used to prepare libraries from fractions with low cell numbers. Two healthy male donors, one aged 18 to 30 and one aged 30 to 40 years, were included in the cohort. To follow T-cell clones before and after primary and booster YFV17D yellow fever vaccination, bulk TCR alpha and beta repertoires were sequenced over time. Blood samples were taken at several timepoints before and after primary and secondary immunization, and bulk PBMC replicates and cell subsets were isolated. The paper as a whole reports these results and caveats: Because the study included only a couple of donors, the extent to which the findings can be generalized is limited. Most clones expanded after primary vaccination were re-detected after the booster (just under 97% of CD4 and around 88% of CD8), suggesting broad memory maintenance. Compared with the primary T-cell response, the secondary T-cell response was weaker but faster, peaking on day 5 rather than day 15. FACS-sorted repertoires could contain abundant contaminating clonotypes from the bulk population, so computational filtering was required. A small fraction of clonotypes appeared in both the CD4 and CD8 compartments, likely as a result of convergent recombination.

Concerning this clonotype itself: Its antigen target is currently unknown. There are no base qualities to consult, and no much larger clone falls within one base.

TCR cDNA was synthesized by 5'RACE template switching, which introduced a universal primer site and unique molecular identifiers. cDNA synthesis was primed from both the TCR alpha and TCR beta constant segments. Libraries were amplified in two PCR steps, with sample barcodes and sequencing adapters added in the second step. Sequencing of libraries was done on Illumina HiSeq 2500 (2x100 bp) or NovaSeq (2x150 bp). In the original analysis: MIGEC was used to demultiplex reads and collapse the reads into UMI consensus sequences, and MiXCR was used for V(D)J alignment. Clonotypes responding to the vaccine were identified with edgeR on replicate PBMC samples, with the criteria of FDR below 0.01 and a log2 fold change above 5 up to day 15. Each bulk clonotype was labeled CD4 or CD8 based on which sequenced repertoire, CD4 or CD8, contained the clonotype at higher abundance. Clones were called with MiXCR by TCRdb after fastp trimmed the public reads at Q25, and only in-frame beta chains were retained. Duplicate CDR3 protein sequences are folded into a single record with the most common DNA and genes. The V and J calls were not made by the authors but by TCRdb's processing. Present in this sample are 500,000 to 650,000 distinct CDR3 sequences, about 14% of which were seen just once. The ten largest make up about 14% of the sample.

CDR1 DFQATT and CDR2 SNEGSKA were looked up in the germline V gene (reference sequence). V loses 0 bases, J loses 10 bases, and the germline ends lie 16 bases apart. The CDR3 runs 14 residues from the cysteine to the phenylalanine. Only the CDR3 region is kept as DNA, spanning 42 bases read in frame from base 1. The sample's treatment or condition label, decoded: live attenuated yellow fever vaccine strain. At each blood-draw timepoint, two biological replicates of bulk PBMCs were obtained. A standard Ficoll-Paque protocol was used to isolate PBMCs from peripheral blood. TriZol was used to extract RNA from bulk PBMCs, from CD4 and CD8 fractions, and from dextramer-positive and dextramer-negative fractions.

The chain joins TRBV20-1 to TRBJ1-5; there is no confident call for the D gene. The clonotype was recovered from a man aged 25 to 40 who received the YFV17D yellow fever vaccine. Specimen: PBMCs, collected on the day of the yellow fever booster vaccination. The DNA reads as follows: TGCAGTGCTAGAGATCGGAAGGGTATCCCACCCCAGCATTTT. Protein translation: CSARDRKGIPPQHF.